This T cell receptor (beta chain) was recovered during a study of blood T cell repertoires in COVID-19. Libraries were prepared by immunoSEQ multiplex PCR; TCRdb keeps only in-frame clonotypes and omits some of them. The table includes around 330,000 clones, less than 85% detected once. The CDR3 contains 11 residues. V was trimmed by 2 bases and J by 5 bases, leaving 6 bases between them. Germline V lookup: CDR1 GTSNPN, CDR2 SVGIG (reference sequence). The chain carries TRBV30 and TRBJ2-5; no definite D call. The sequence was collected from a woman aged 30 to 39 who had been exposed to COVID-19. Specimen: PBMCs or T cells enriched from blood (not recorded which). Here the CDR3 DNA reads TGTGCCTGGAGTCCTTCGGAGACCCAGTACTTC. Its translation: CAWSPSETQYF. Supplemented by reference TRBV30 and TRBJ2-5, the full variable domain reads SQTIHQWPATLVQPVGSPLSLECTVEGTSNPNLYWYRQAAGRGLQLLFYSVGIGQISSEVPQNLSASRPQDRQFILSSKKLLLSDSGFYLCAWSPSETQYFGPGTRLLVL.